This T cell receptor (beta chain) was captured by sequencing in a study of T cell repertoires in cytomegalovirus infection. As to this clonotype: The antigen is undetermined.

One entry per CDR3 protein, called by TCRdb with MiXCR from the reads. The sample records 510,000 or so distinct CDR3 sequences, around 27% being singletons. Trimming pared 6 bases from V and 3 bases from J, leaving 19 bases between. Germline V gene sequence: CDR1 SNHLY, CDR2 FYNNEI. This CDR3 has 16 amino acids. Study-level findings and limits: CMV-specific TCR beta clonotypes restricted by HLA-C dominated the ex vivo response.

The clonotype comes from a human donor in good health (CMV status not recorded). Some clones in this sample may be carry-over from other donors' samples. The sequenced sample consisted of PBMCs. The V and J genes are TRBV2 and TRBJ2-3, with a weak D call TRBD2 (6 bases). Here the CDR3 reads CASRDRDSSNTDTQYF. The CDR3, as DNA: TGTGCCAGCAGGGACCGGGACTCAAGCAATACAGATACGCAGTATTTT.